Below, 7 T cell receptor beta chains from the same sample are listed, as sequenced in a study of blood T cell repertoires in COVID-19. TCRdb keeps only in-frame clones here, not all; method: immunoSEQ multiplex PCR. The sample carries 130,000 or so clones, around four fifths recorded once. The sequenced sample was peripheral blood. These receptors were collected from an elderly man with acute or convalescent COVID-19.

The CDR3 region is CSVDAQDLRGSYNEQFF. The CDR3 DNA reads TGCAGCGTTGACGCGCAAGACCTTAGGGGCTCCTACAATGAGCAGTTCTTC. J is TRBJ2-1 and V is TRBV29-1, with D possibly matching TRBD1 (5 bases). Germline loops: CDR1 SQVTM, CDR2 ANQGSEA. This CDR3 comprises 17 residues. V shed 3 bases and J shed 0 bases, with 18 bases lying between them.

V is TRBV27 and J is TRBJ1-2; 7 nucleotides line up with TRBD1. The CDR3 contains 16 residues. V was clipped by 3 bases and J by 0 bases; unmatched bases: 7. Germline values: CDR1 MNHEY, CDR2 SMNVEV (reference sequence). CDR3 nucleotides: TGTGCCAGCAGTTTTCGAGTGACAGGGACTAACTATGGCTACACCTTC. This gives the protein CASSFRVTGTNYGYTF.

The chain uses TRBV19 and TRBJ2-1; D might be TRBD1 (6 bases). This CDR3 region has 12 residues. Trimming left V 5 bases short and J 13 bases short, with 15 bases between. Germline CDR1 reads LNHDA; CDR2 reads SQIVND (reference sequence). The CDR3 DNA sequence: TGTGCCAGTAGTTTCCTCGGGACATTCCAGTTCTTC. It encodes CASSFLGTFQFF.

The rearrangement uses TRBV7-2 and TRBJ1-2, with no clear D. V was shortened by 1 base and J by 3 bases, with 12 bases between the two germline ends. Germline values: CDR1 SGHTA, CDR2 FQGNSA. The length of the CDR3 is 15 residues. The CDR3 sequence is CASSLGAGFDYGYTF. The CDR3 DNA reads as TGTGCCAGCAGCTTAGGGGCAGGCTTCGACTATGGCTACACCTTC.

The chain recombines TRBV5-5 with TRBJ2-5; no definite D call. The length of the CDR3 is 13 residues. Trimming cost V 0 bases and J 4 bases, with 7 bases left between them. Germline lookup yields CDR1 SGHKS and CDR2 YYEKEE (reference sequence). The CDR3 nucleotides are TGTGCCAGCAGCTTGGTGCACTCAGAGACCCAGTACTTC. Residues: CASSLVHSETQYF.

This chain joins TRBV5-1 and TRBJ2-3; 7 bases fit TRBD2. Trimming cost V 3 bases and J 2 bases; bases outside gene matches: 9. The CDR3 loop spans 16 amino acids. Germline CDR1 reads SGHRS; CDR2 reads YFSETQ. The CDR3 DNA sequence: TGCGCCAGCAGCTGGCTGGGGCGGGGGATCACAGATACGCAGTATTTT. This encodes CASSWLGRGITDTQYF.

This clone was counted a few times. The chain joins TRBV4-1 to TRBJ1-5; a weak D match, TRBD1 (5 bases). The germline CDR1 and CDR2 sequences are MGHRA and YSYEKL. Between the trimmed V and J ends, which lost 6 bases and 3 bases, there was a span of 15 bases. CDR3 length equals 15 residues. This CDR3 reads CASRAQTDYNQPQHF. DNA for the CDR3: TGCGCCAGCAGGGCCCAGACAGATTACAATCAGCCCCAGCATTTT.